The rows below give T cell receptor beta chains drawn from one sample of a study of PD-1 blockade in classical Hodgkin lymphoma. Libraries were prepared by immunoSEQ multiplex PCR; TCRdb keeps only in-frame clonotypes and omits some of them. The table includes around 20,000 clones, over 70% detected once. The input for sequencing was peripheral blood mononuclear cells (PBMCs), taken before the second cycle of nivolumab. The receptors stem from a human donor with classical Hodgkin lymphoma. Each CDR3 is given with its conserved first and last residue. A D gene is named only where the DNA matches it firmly. Clone size is given for some rows only: seen once, a few or many times, or a class if the clone is expanded.

J gene | V gene | clone size | D gene | CDR3 DNA | CDR3 protein
TRBJ2-3 | TRBV14 | - | - | TGTGCCAGCAGCCAGCTGACAGTAAGCACAGATACGCAGTATTTT | CASSQLTVSTDTQYF
TRBJ1-2 | TRBV11-3 | - | - | TGTGCCAGCAGCTTAGGTGACTCGTTTTATGGCTACACCTTC | CASSLGDSFYGYTF
TRBJ2-7 | TRBV7-9 | few | - | TGTGCCAGCAGGCGCGCGGACAGCTACGAGCAGTACTTC | CASRRADSYEQYF
TRBJ1-2 | TRBV6-6 | - | - | TGTGCCAGCAAAACGGGGGCTTCGGGTCCTTCCTTC | CASKTGASGPSF
TRBJ1-2 | TRBV6-6 | - | TRBD1 | TGTGCCAGCAGTTTGGACAGGCTCTATGGCTACACCTTC | CASSLDRLYGYTF
TRBJ1-2 | TRBV27 | - | - | TGTGCCAGCAGTAGGGGACCTAACTATGGCTACACCTTC | CASSRGPNYGYTF
TRBJ1-5 | TRBV6-6 | few | - | TGTGCCAGCAGACAGGGCTGGGGTCAGCCCCAGCATTTT | CASRQGWGQPQHF
TRBJ2-2 | TRBV9 | - | TRBD1 | TGTGCCAGCAGCCCCAACAGGGGGATCGGGGAGCTGTTTTTT | CASSPNRGIGELFF
TRBJ2-2 | TRBV6-5 | - | - | TGTGCCAGCAGTTACGCGTGGGGCACCGGGGAGCTGTTTTTT | CASSYAWGTGELFF
TRBJ1-6 | TRBV27 | - | - | TGTGCCAGCAGTTTATCGGACACCTTGGGATCACCCCTCCACTTT | CASSLSDTLGSPLHF
TRBJ1-1 | TRBV6-1 | - | - | TGTGCCAGCAGTGAAGTGGTGCGACGGGGGGCATGGACTGAAGCTTTCTTT | CASSEVVRRGAWTEAFF
TRBJ2-7 | TRBV5-1 | - | - | TGCGCCAGCAGCTTGGTGGCGGGCTGGGAGGAGCAGTACTTC | CASSLVAGWEEQYF
TRBJ1-1 | TRBV29-1 | - | - | TGCAGCGTTGCGGCAGGCATGAACACTGAAGCTTTCTTT | CSVAAGMNTEAFF